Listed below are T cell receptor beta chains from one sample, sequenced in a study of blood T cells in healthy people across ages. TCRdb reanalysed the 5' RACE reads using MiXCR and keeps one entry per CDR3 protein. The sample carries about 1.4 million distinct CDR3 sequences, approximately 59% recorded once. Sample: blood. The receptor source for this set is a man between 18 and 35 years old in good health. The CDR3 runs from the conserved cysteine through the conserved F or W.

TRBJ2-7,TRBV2,CASRAGWGTYEQYF
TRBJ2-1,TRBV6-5,CASSYKGLGENEQFF
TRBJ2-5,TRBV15,CATSRVLAGLETQYF
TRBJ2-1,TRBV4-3,CASSQEGTGGCEQFF
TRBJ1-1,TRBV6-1,CASSEERGHTEAFF
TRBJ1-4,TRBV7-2,CASSSRWGTGDEKLFF
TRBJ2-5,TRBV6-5,CASRQGVTQYF
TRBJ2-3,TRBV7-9,CASSYGASGEHTDTQYF
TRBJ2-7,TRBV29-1,CSALTDEQYF
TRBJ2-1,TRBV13,CASSTTSGNEQFF
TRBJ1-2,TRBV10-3,CAIRRDRGLSGYTF
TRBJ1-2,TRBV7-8,CASSPRWGAHPLYGYTF
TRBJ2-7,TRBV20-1,CSARDFAGAAYEQYF
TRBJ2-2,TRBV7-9,CASSPRTADTGELFF
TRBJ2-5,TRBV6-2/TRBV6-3,CASSYTDSLQETQYF
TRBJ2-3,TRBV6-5,CASRNRGHLQDTQYF
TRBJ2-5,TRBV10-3,CAIRGLAEQETQYF
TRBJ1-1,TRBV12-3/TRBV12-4,CASKRQGMSFTEAFF
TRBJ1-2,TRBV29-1,CSVEDPTTYGYTF
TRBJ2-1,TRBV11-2,CASSSYPVGIAGEHNEQFF
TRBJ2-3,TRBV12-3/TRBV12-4,CASRPQGLYPDTQYF
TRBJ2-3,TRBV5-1,CASSPSSPSTDTQYF
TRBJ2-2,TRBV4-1,CASRSQTNTGELFF
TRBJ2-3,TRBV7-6,CASSSYTSGSADTQYF
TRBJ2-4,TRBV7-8,CASSLRTGASKNIQYF
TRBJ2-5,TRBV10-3,CAISELDREGQRQETQYF
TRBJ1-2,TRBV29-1,CSYLSSYGYTF
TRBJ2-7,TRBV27,CASSRGLAAPEQYF
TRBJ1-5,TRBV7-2,CASSRDVQPQHF
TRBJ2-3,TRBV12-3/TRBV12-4,CASSSFGSSGTDTQYF
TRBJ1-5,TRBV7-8,CASSNQHSNQPQHF
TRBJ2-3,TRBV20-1,CSARERDSSYF
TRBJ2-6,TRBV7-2,CASSHGTSGANVLTF
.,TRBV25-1,CASSGGLVGETQYF
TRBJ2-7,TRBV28,CASTRPGNSYEQYF